What follows are 27 T cell receptor beta chains derived from one specimen sequenced in a study of T cells in Graves' hyperthyroidism and ophthalmopathy. TCR beta CDR3 regions were amplified from RNA. First-round RT-PCR targeting the TCR CDR3 was performed with the HTBI primer set. Each CDR3 protein gets one entry after TCRdb re-called the multiplex PCR reads with MiXCR. The table records around 300,000 distinct CDR3 sequences, roughly an eighth of them present only once. The sequencing sample was made of blood. The receptors stem from a middle-aged woman with Graves' ophthalmopathy.

The sample holds a few counts of this clonotype. The V and J genes are TRBV30 and TRBJ1-2; possibly TRBD1 for D (5 bases). Germline assignment: CDR1 GTSNPN and CDR2 SVGIG (reference sequence). CDR3 length: 10 residues. With 8 bases removed from V and 3 bases from J, the gap between germline ends came to 7 bases. The CDR3: CAKGDYGYTF. The CDR3 DNA reads as TGTGCCAAAGGGGACTATGGCTACACCTTC. Full variable domain (outside the CDR3, taken from reference TRBV30 and TRBJ1-2): SQTIHQWPATLVQPVGSPLSLECTVEGTSNPNLYWYRQAAGRGLQLLFYSVGIGQISSEVPQNLSASRPQDRQFILSSKKLLLSDSGFYLCAKGDYGYTFGSGTRLTVV.

This clonotype was seen many times. The CDR3 loop reads CASSARRGARETQYF. The CDR3 DNA follows: TGTGCCAGCAGCGCACGACGGGGGGCTCGAGAGACCCAGTACTTC. The chain joins TRBV2 to TRBJ2-5; possible D gene TRBD2, 7 bases. In germline, CDR1 is SNHLY, CDR2 FYNNEI. Trimming took off 6 bases at V and 4 bases at J, with 18 bases between the two ends. The CDR3 has 15 amino acids.

The table lists this clonotype with a few counts. This chain uses TRBV20-1 with TRBJ1-5, with D perhaps matching TRBD1 (6 bases). CDR1 is DFQATT and CDR2 is SNEGSKA in the germline V gene (reference sequence). The CDR3 spans 14 residues. Trimming removed 4 bases from V and 5 bases from J, with 15 bases in between. CDR3 sequence reads: CSAIQGEGDQPQHF. As DNA, the CDR3 is TGCAGTGCTATACAGGGCGAGGGCGATCAGCCCCAGCATTTT.

This clonotype was recorded at least ten times. The rearrangement joins TRBV27 to TRBJ2-5; 10 bases are shared with TRBD2. Germline trimming cut 6 bases from V and 1 base from J; bases unmatched to any gene: 14. The CDR3 totals 18 residues. CDR1 and CDR2 (germline): MNHEY, SMNVEV (reference sequence). The CDR3 protein is CASSSTSLAGEFQETQYF. Here the CDR3 DNA reads TGTGCCAGCAGCTCCACCTCTCTAGCGGGAGAGTTCCAAGAGACCCAGTACTTC.

This clonotype came up many times. The chain combines TRBV28 with TRBJ1-2; D not resolved. V was trimmed by 3 bases and J by 6 bases, leaving 11 bases between them. This CDR3 has 13 residues. Germline V gene sequence: CDR1 MDHEN, CDR2 SYDVKM. For the CDR3, the DNA is TGTGCCAGCAGTTTGCGGTCAGGACATGGCTACACCTTC. It specifies CASSLRSGHGYTF.

The chain is built from TRBV9 and TRBJ2-1; D might be TRBD1 (6 bases). The germline V and J ends were trimmed by 0 bases and 4 bases, with 8 bases remaining between them. This CDR3 region has 14 residues. Looked up from germline, CDR1 is SGDLS and CDR2 is YYNGEE. The CDR3 DNA is TGTGCCAGCAGCGTAGAGCAGGGGTACAATGAGCAGTTCTTC. This codes for CASSVEQGYNEQFF. The entire variable domain, with the rest obtained from reference TRBV9 and TRBJ2-1, is as follows: DSGVTQTPKHLITATGQRVTLRCSPRSGDLSVYWYQQSLDQGLQFLIQYYNGEERAKGNILERFSAQQFPDLHSELNLSSLELGDSALYFCASSVEQGYNEQFFGPGTRLTVL.

This clonotype has ten or more counts. The chain recombines TRBV3-1 with TRBJ1-2, with TRBD1 as a possible D gene (6 bases). This CDR3 is 13 amino acids long. Germline CDR1 and CDR2: LGHDT and YNNKEL (reference sequence). With 4 bases removed from V and 7 bases from J, the gap between germline ends came to 13 bases. In nucleotides, the CDR3 is TGTGCCAGCAGCCTACACGGGACACCTGGCTACACCTTC. Protein sequence: CASSLHGTPGYTF.

In its sample, this clonotype was seen a few times. The chain is built from TRBV5-6 and TRBJ2-7; no clear D. V lost 0 bases, J lost 5 bases, and 9 bases lay in between. This CDR3 contains 13 residues. Germline CDR1 reads SGHDT; CDR2 reads YYEEEE. Written as DNA, the CDR3 is TGTGCCAGCAGCTTGGTGGGAATCGACGAGCAGTACTTC. Amino acid sequence: CASSLVGIDEQYF.

The V gene is TRBV5-6, the J gene TRBJ2-1; 10 bases align to TRBD2. This CDR3 has 14 residues. Unmatched junction bases numbered 4, after V lost 6 bases and J lost 4 bases. Germline V CDR1 and CDR2: SGHDT, YYEEEE. The CDR3 reads CASILAGSYNEQFF. CDR3 DNA sequence: TGTGCCAGCATACTAGCGGGGTCGTACAATGAGCAGTTCTTC.

V gene TRBV20-1 combines with J gene TRBJ1-2; D remains ambiguous. CDR1 is DFQATT, CDR2 SNEGSKA, per germline (reference sequence). CDR3 length: 16 residues. Trimming shortened V by 4 bases and J by 0 bases, and 18 bases separated the two germline ends. The DNA for the CDR3 is TGCAGTGCTAAACCATTCCTGGCAGCAGCTAACTATGGCTACACCTTC. As protein: CSAKPFLAAANYGYTF.

CDR3 sequence: CASSQDEGLAGGHQETQYF. The CDR3, as DNA: TGTGCCAGCAGCCAAGATGAAGGACTAGCGGGAGGGCACCAAGAGACCCAGTACTTC. The chain has TRBV4-2 and TRBJ2-5; 15 bases fit TRBD2. Trimming at V came to 0 bases and at J to 0 bases, leaving 5 bases not matched to a gene. The CDR3 sequence is 19 residues long. Germline lookup yields CDR1 LGHNA and CDR2 YNFKEQ.

Written as DNA, the CDR3 is TGTGCCAGCAGCCGAGTGGCGGGACGGTACTTTAACTATGGCTACACCTTC. Amino acids: CASSRVAGRYFNYGYTF. This chain connects TRBV3-1 to TRBJ1-2; D might be TRBD1 (5 bases). Germline V lookup: CDR1 LGHDT, CDR2 YNNKEL (reference sequence). Between the trimmed V and J ends, which lost 4 bases and 1 base, there was a span of 19 bases. The length of the CDR3 is 17 residues. Full variable domain (outside the CDR3, taken from reference TRBV3-1 and TRBJ1-2): DTAVSQTPKYLVTQMGNDKSIKCEQNLGHDTMYWYKQDSKKFLKIMFSYNNKELIINETVPNRFSPKSPDKAHLNLHINSLELGDSAVYFCASSRVAGRYFNYGYTFGSGTRLTVV.

This clonotype was picked up a small number of times. The rearrangement links TRBV3-1 to TRBJ2-7; possible D gene TRBD1, 5 bases. V was pared by 2 bases and J by 5 bases, with 13 bases between. The CDR3 totals 14 residues. The V gene's germline CDR1 is LGHDT and CDR2 YNNKEL (reference sequence). The DNA for the CDR3 is TGTGCCAGCAGCCAATGGGGCAAGGCCCACGAGCAGTACTTC. This sequence encodes CASSQWGKAHEQYF.

As concerns this clonotype: A much larger clone is a single base away; this may be a read error. This chain uses TRBV7-6 with TRBJ2-5; D is tentatively TRBD1 or TRBD2 (5 bases each). The length of the CDR3 is 13 residues. Per germline, CDR1 SGHVS and CDR2 FNYEAQ. This chain's CDR3 is CASSLGDPCFGDF. CDR3 coding DNA: TGTGCCAGCAGCTTAGGGGACCCATGTTTTGGGGACTTC.

In its sample, this clonotype was seen a few times. V and J are TRBV5-1 and TRBJ1-2; 7 bases match TRBD1. Germline V gene data show CDR1 as SGHRS and CDR2 as YFSETQ. Trimming at V came to 7 bases and at J to 3 bases, leaving 18 bases not matched to a gene. CDR3 size: 17 residues. The CDR3 here is CASGPEQRGLGYYGYTF. The DNA of the CDR3 is TGCGCCAGCGGCCCGGAGCAAAGGGGGCTCGGGTACTATGGCTACACCTTC.

This clonotype was counted at least ten times. The chain is built from TRBV20-1 and TRBJ2-1; 10 bases map to TRBD1. The germline V gene encodes CDR1 DFQATT and CDR2 SNEGSKA (reference sequence). The ends lost 1 base at V and 0 bases at J; junction bases unmatched: 0. The CDR3 is made up of 15 amino acids. CDR3: CSARGTGGSYNEQFF. CDR3 DNA sequence: TGCAGTGCTAGAGGGACAGGGGGCTCCTACAATGAGCAGTTCTTC.

This clonotype has at least ten counts. The chain combines TRBV12-3 or TRBV12-4 with TRBJ1-3; D is ambiguous. This CDR3 has 15 amino acids. The V end was cut by 4 bases, the J end by 0 bases, with 10 bases between. DNA of the CDR3: TGTGCCAGCAGTTCCCCCGATCTCTCTGGAAACACCATATATTTT. Its protein is CASSSPDLSGNTIYF.

CDR3 nucleotides: TGTGCCAGCAGCTCTTCCACACCTCTTCCGGCAACGAGAGAAAAACTGTTTTTT. Its translation is CASSSSTPLPATREKLFF. V gene TRBV11-3 combines with J gene TRBJ1-4; D is ambiguous. In germline, CDR1 is SGHNT, CDR2 YENEEA. The CDR3 sequence is 18 residues long. Trimming removed 4 bases from V and 8 bases from J, with 26 bases in between.

This clonotype appeared many times. V usage is TRBV10-3 and J usage is TRBJ2-1, with TRBD2 as a possible D gene (6 bases). There are 14 residues in the CDR3. The V and J ends lost 7 bases and 5 bases respectively, with 15 bases between them. CDR1 is ENHRY, CDR2 SYGVKD, per germline. The CDR3 sequence: CAITGTAKDNEQFF. CDR3 nucleotide sequence: TGTGCCATCACAGGGACTGCCAAGGACAATGAGCAGTTCTTC.

This clonotype has at least ten counts. The chain uses TRBV28 and TRBJ1-1; TRBD1 matches 9 bases. Trimming took 3 bases from V and 10 from J; bases not matched to a gene: 6. CDR3 size: 13 residues. Germline lookup yields CDR1 MDHEN and CDR2 SYDVKM. CDR3 DNA: TGTGCCAGCAGTTTTTACAGGGGGCAAGGAGCTTTCTTT. As protein: CASSFYRGQGAFF.

This clonotype was recorded many times. The V gene is TRBV20-1, the J gene TRBJ2-1; D gene ambiguous. Germline CDR1 DFQATT, CDR2 SNEGSKA (reference sequence). The CDR3 contains 14 residues. Trimming took 3 bases from V and 4 from J, leaving 13 bases between them. The DNA for the CDR3 is TGCAGTGCTAGGGTCGGTTCCAGGTACAATGAGCAGTTCTTC. Translating it yields CSARVGSRYNEQFF.

This chain joins TRBV27 and TRBJ2-5; D is unresolved. CDR1 is MNHEY, CDR2 SMNVEV, per germline (reference sequence). This CDR3 contains 15 residues. Trimming cost V 5 bases and J 6 bases, with 19 bases left between them. The CDR3 nucleotides are TGTGCCAGCAGTCCGGTTGGGCTGGGATTGCAGACCCAGTACTTC. Its protein is CASSPVGLGLQTQYF.

This clonotype was counted many times. The V and J genes are TRBV27 and TRBJ2-1, with TRBD1 matching 8 bases. In germline, CDR1 is MNHEY, CDR2 SMNVEV (reference sequence). With 4 bases clipped from V and 7 bases from J, the junction kept 6 bases outside the gene matches. This CDR3 region has 14 residues. CDR3 DNA sequence: TGTGCCAGCAGTTGGGGCAGGGGGCTTAATGAGCAGTTCTTC. It translates to CASSWGRGLNEQFF.

This clonotype has a handful of counts. V gene TRBV28 combines with J gene TRBJ2-7; D possibly corresponds to TRBD1 (5 bases). The germline gives CDR1 MDHEN, CDR2 SYDVKM. Trimming stripped 5 bases from V and 5 bases from J, with 16 bases between. This CDR3 contains 14 residues. CDR3 sequence: CASSPIWEGDEQYF. Here the CDR3 DNA reads TGTGCCAGCAGTCCCATTTGGGAAGGGGACGAGCAGTACTTC.

The chain has TRBV18 and TRBJ1-2; no clear D gene. The germline gives CDR1 KGHSH, CDR2 LQKENI. This CDR3 contains 16 residues. The V end was cut by 3 bases, the J end by 6 bases, with 20 bases between. The CDR3 region has the DNA TGTGCCAGCTCACCCGGAGCGAGCGTATCGCGGGATGGCTACACCTTC. Its translation: CASSPGASVSRDGYTF.

This clonotype was seen ten or more times. The chain uses TRBV10-3 and TRBJ2-1, with D possibly being TRBD1 or TRBD2 (5 bases each). Germline loops: CDR1 ENHRY, CDR2 SYGVKD. CDR3 size: 14 residues. The ends were cut back, 6 bases at V and 4 bases at J, with 13 bases in the middle. CDR3 sequence (DNA): TGTGCCATCAGGGGCAGGGAGAGTTACAATGAGCAGTTCTTC. Amino acids: CAIRGRESYNEQFF.

This clonotype was recorded a few times. This chain joins TRBV11-2 and TRBJ1-1, with no clear D. The V gene's germline CDR1 is SGHAT and CDR2 FQNNGV. V was pared by 0 bases and J by 3 bases, with 5 bases between. The CDR3 is made up of 13 amino acids. This CDR3 is CASSLESDTEAFF. In nucleotides, the CDR3 is TGTGCCAGCAGCTTAGAGTCGGACACTGAAGCTTTCTTT. Variable domain in full (rest from reference TRBV11-2 and TRBJ1-1): EAGVAQSPRYKIIEKRQSVAFWCNPISGHATLYWYQQILGQGPKLLIQFQNNGVVDDSQLPKDRFSAERLKGVDSTLKIQPAKLEDSAVYLCASSLESDTEAFFGQGTRLTVV.